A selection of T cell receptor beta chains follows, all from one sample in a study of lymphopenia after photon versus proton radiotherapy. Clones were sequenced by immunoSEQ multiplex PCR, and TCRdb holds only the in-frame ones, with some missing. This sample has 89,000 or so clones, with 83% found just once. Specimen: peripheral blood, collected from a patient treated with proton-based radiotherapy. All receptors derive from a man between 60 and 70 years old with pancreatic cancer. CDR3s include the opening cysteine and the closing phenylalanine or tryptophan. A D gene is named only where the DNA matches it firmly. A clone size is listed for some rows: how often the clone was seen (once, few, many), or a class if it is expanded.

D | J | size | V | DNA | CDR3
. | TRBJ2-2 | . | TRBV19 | TGTGCCAGTAGTATAGGGGCAGGGAACACCGGGGAGCTGTTTTTT | CASSIGAGNTGELFF
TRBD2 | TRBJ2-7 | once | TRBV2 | TGTGCCAGCAGTGCCCGGGAATCCTTCACTAGCGGCGGGCCCTACGAGCAGTACTTC | CASSARESFTSGGPYEQYF
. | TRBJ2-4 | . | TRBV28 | TGTGCCAGCAGTTTAAACGGAGCCAAAAACATTCAGTACTTC | CASSLNGAKNIQYF
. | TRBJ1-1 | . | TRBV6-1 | TGTGCCAGCGCCCAGAGTCTGAACACTGAAGCTTTCTTT | CASAQSLNTEAFF
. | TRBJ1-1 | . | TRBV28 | TGTGCCAGCAGCCTTAGGGGCAGGGTAGCCCCTGAAGCTTTCTTT | CASSLRGRVAPEAFF
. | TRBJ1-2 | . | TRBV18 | TGTGCCAGCTCACCACCTAGTTTCTATGGCTACACCTTC | CASSPPSFYGYTF
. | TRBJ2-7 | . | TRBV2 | TGTGCCAGCAGTACTGGGAGTTCCGAGCAGTACTTC | CASSTGSSEQYF
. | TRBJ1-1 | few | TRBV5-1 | TGCGCCAGCAGCTTGTTTCTGCACACTGAAGCTTTCTTT | CASSLFLHTEAFF
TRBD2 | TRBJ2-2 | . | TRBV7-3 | TGTGCCAGCAGCTTGGCGGGAGTGGGCGCGGGGGAGCTGTTTTTT | CASSLAGVGAGELFF
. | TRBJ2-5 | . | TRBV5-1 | TGCGCCAGCGGCAGGGTACAAGAGACCCAGTACTTC | CASGRVQETQYF
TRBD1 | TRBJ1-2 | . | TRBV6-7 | TGTGCCAGCAGTCATCCTAACCTCTACCCATTAGGGACAGCCTATGGCTACACCTTC | CASSHPNLYPLGTAYGYTF
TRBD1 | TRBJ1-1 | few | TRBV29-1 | TGCAGCGTCGCCGGGACAGGGTCGGGGACTGAAGCTTTCTTT | CSVAGTGSGTEAFF
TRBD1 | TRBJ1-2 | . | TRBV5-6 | TGTGCCAGCAGCTTTAACAGGGGGAAAAGTAACTATGGCTACACCTTC | CASSFNRGKSNYGYTF
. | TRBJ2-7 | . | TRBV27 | TGTGCCAGCAAATCGGGGCAGAACACCTACGAGCAGTACTTC | CASKSGQNTYEQYF